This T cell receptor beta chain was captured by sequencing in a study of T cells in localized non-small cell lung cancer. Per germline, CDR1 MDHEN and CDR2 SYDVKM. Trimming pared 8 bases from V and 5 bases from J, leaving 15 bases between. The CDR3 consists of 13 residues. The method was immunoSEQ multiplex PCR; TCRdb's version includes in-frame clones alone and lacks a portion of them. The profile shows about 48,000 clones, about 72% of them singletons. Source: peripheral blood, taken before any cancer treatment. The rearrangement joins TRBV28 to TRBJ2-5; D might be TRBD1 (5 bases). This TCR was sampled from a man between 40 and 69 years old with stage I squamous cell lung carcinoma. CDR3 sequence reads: CASRLGALETQYF. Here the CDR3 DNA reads TGTGCCAGCCGGTTAGGGGCTTTGGAGACCCAGTACTTC.